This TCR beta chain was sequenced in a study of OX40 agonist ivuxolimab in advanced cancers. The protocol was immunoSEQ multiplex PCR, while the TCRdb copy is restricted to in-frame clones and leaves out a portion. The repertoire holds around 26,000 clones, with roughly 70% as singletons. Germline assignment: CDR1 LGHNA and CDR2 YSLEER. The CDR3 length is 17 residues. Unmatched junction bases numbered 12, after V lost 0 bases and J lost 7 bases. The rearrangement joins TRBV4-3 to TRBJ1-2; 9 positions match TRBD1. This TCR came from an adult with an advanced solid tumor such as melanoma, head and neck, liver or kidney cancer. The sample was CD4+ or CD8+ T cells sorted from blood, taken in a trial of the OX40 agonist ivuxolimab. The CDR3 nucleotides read TGCGCCAGCAGCCAAGACCACACCGGGACAGGGCTGTTTGGCTACACCTTC. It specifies CASSQDHTGTGLFGYTF.